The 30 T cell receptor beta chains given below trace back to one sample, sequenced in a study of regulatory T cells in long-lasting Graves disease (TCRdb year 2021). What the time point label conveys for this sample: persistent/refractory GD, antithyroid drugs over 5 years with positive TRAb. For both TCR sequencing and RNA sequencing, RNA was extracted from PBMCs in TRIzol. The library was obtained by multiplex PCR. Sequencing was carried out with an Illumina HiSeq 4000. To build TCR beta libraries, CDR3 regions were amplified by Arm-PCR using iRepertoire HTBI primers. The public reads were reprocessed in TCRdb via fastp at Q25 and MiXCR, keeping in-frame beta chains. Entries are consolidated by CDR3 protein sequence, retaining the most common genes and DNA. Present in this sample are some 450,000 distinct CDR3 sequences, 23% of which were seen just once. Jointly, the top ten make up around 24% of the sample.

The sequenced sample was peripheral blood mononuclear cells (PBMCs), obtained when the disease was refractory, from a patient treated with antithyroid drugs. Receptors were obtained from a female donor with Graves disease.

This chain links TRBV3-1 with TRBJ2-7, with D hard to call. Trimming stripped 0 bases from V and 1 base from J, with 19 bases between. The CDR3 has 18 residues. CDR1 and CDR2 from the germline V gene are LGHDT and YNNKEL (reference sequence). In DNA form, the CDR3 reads TGTGCCAGCAGCCAAGAAGTTTTATTATCAGGAAAATCCTACGAGCAGTACTTC. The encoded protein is CASSQEVLLSGKSYEQYF.

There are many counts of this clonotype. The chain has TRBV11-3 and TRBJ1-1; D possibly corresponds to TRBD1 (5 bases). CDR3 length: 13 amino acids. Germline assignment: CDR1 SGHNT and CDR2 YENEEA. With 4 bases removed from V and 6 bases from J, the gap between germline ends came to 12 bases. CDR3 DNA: TGTGCCAGCAGCTCGGGGGGAGGTGCTGAAGCTTTCTTT. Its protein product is CASSSGGGAEAFF.

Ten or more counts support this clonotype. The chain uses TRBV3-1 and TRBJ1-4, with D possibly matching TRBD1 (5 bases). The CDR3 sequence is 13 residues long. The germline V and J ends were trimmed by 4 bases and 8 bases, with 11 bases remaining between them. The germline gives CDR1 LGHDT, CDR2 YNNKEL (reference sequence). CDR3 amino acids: CASSRPQGEKLFF. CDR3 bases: TGTGCCAGCAGCCGGCCCCAGGGAGAAAAACTGTTTTTT.

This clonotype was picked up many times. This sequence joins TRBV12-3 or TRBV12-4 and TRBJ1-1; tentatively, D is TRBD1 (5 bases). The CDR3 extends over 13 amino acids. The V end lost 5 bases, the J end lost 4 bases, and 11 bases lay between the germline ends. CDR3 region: CASSTRGGTEAFF. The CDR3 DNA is TGTGCCAGCAGTACGAGGGGAGGCACTGAAGCTTTCTTT.

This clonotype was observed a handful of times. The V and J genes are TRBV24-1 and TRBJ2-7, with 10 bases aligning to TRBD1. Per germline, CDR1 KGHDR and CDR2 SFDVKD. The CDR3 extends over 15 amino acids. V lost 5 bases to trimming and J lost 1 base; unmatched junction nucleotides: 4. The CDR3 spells CATSGPGQGSYEQYF. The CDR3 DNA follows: TGTGCCACCAGTGGTCCGGGACAGGGGTCCTACGAGCAGTACTTC.

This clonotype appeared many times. The CDR3 loop is CASSLEVGEQFF. CDR3 sequence (DNA): TGTGCCAGCAGCCTCGAGGTTGGTGAGCAGTTCTTC. The gene calls are TRBV11-1 and TRBJ2-1; D is ambiguous. The germline V and J ends were trimmed by 5 bases and 9 bases, with 11 bases remaining between them. Germline CDR1 SGHAT, CDR2 FQDESV (reference sequence). The CDR3 consists of 12 residues.

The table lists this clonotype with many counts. The CDR3 spells CSARDGGLNYEQYF. The CDR3 nucleotides read TGCAGTGCTCGGGACGGAGGGTTAAACTACGAGCAGTACTTC. The chain couples TRBV20-1 to TRBJ2-7; maybe TRBD2 (6 bases). The germline gives CDR1 DFQATT, CDR2 SNEGSKA (reference sequence). This CDR3 is built from 14 residues. The ends were cut back, 5 bases at V and 3 bases at J, with 17 bases in the middle.

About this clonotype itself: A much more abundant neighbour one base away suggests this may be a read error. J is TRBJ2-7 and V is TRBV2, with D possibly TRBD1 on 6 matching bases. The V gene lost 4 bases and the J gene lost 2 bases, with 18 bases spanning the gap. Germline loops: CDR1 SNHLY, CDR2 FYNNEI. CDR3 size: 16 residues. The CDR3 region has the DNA TGTGCCAGCAGTGGGGAGATAACAGGGAAAACCTACGAGCAGTACTTC. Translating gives CASSGEITGKTYEQYF.

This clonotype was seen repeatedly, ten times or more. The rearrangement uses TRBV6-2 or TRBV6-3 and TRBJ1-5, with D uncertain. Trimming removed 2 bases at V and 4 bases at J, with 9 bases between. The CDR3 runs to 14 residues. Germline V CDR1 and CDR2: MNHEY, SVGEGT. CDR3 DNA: TGTGCCAGCAGTTACGATGGGGTAAATCAGCCCCAGCATTTT. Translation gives CASSYDGVNQPQHF.

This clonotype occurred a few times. In nucleotides, the CDR3 is TGTGCCACCAGCAGAGGCCCGGACTGGGACGGAAAAGGCTACACCTTC. It encodes CATSRGPDWDGKGYTF. The chain links TRBV15 to TRBJ1-2; TRBD1 might be the D (5 bases). The V and J ends lost 1 base and 8 bases respectively, with 20 bases between them. The CDR3 length is 16 residues. Germline CDR1 is LNHNV and CDR2 is YYDKDF (reference sequence).

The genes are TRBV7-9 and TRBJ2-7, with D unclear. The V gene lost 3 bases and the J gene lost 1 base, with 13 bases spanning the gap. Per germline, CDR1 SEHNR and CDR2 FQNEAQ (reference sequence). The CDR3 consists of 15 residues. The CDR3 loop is CASSFSFSESYEQYF. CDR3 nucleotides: TGTGCCAGCAGCTTTTCTTTCTCTGAGTCCTACGAGCAGTACTTC. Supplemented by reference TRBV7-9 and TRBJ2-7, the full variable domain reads DTGVSQNPRHKITKRGQNVTFRCDPISEHNRLYWYRQTLGQGPEFLTYFQNEAQLEKSRLLSDRFSAERPKGSFSTLEIQRTEQGDSAMYLCASSFSFSESYEQYFGPGTRLTVT.

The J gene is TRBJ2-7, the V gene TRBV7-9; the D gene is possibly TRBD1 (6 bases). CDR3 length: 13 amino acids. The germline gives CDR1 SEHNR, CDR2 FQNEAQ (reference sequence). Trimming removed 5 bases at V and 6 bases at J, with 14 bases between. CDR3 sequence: CASSTAIGGEQYF. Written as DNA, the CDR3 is TGTGCCAGCAGCACAGCGATAGGGGGCGAGCAGTACTTC.

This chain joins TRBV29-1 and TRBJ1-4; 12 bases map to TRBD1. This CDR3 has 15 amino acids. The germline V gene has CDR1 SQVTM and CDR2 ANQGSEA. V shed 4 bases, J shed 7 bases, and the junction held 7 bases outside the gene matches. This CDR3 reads CSVGGTGGRGEKLFF. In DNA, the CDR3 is TGCAGCGTTGGAGGGACAGGGGGCCGTGGTGAAAAACTGTTTTTT.

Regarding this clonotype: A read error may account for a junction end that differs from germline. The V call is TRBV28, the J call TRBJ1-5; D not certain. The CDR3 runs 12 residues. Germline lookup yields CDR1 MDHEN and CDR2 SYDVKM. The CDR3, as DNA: TGTGCCAGCAGTCGAGGCAATCAGCCCCAGCGTTTT. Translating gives CASSRGNQPQRF.

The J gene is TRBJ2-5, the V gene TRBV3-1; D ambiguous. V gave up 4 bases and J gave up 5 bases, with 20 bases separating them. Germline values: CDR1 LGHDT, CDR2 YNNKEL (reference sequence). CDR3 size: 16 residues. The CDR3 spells CASSLRTDSRRETQYF. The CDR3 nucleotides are TGTGCCAGCAGCCTAAGGACGGATAGCAGGCGGGAGACCCAGTACTTC.

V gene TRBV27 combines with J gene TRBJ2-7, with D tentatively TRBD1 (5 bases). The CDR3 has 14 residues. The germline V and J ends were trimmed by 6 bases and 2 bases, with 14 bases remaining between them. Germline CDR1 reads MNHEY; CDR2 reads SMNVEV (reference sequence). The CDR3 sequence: CASSPRQFTYEQYF. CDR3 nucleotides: TGTGCCAGCAGCCCGCGACAGTTTACCTACGAGCAGTACTTC.

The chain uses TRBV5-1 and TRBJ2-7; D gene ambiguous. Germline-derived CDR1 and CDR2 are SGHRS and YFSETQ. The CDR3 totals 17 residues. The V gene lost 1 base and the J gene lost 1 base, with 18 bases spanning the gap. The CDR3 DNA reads TGCGCCAGCAGCTTGTTTTCCGCCGGTGGAAGTTCCTACGAGCAGTACTTC. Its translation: CASSLFSAGGSSYEQYF.

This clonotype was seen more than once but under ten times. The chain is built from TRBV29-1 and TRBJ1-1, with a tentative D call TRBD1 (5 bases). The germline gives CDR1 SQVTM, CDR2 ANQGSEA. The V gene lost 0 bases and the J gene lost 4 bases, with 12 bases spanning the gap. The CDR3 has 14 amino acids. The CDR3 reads CSVEDLGGSTEAFF. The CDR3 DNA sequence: TGCAGCGTTGAAGATCTGGGGGGGAGCACTGAAGCTTTCTTT.

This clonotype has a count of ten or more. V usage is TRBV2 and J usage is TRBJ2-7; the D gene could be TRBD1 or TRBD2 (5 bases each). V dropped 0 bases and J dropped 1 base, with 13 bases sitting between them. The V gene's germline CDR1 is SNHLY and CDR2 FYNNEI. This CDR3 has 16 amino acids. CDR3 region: CASSEAQGPVSYEQYF. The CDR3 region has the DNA TGTGCCAGCAGTGAAGCGCAGGGACCGGTTTCCTACGAGCAGTACTTC.

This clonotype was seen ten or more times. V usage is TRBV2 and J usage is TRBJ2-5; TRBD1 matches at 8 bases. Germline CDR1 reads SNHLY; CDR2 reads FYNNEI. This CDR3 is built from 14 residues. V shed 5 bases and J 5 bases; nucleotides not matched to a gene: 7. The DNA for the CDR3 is TGTGCCAGCAGTCAGGACAGGGTCGGTGAGACCCAGTACTTC. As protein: CASSQDRVGETQYF.

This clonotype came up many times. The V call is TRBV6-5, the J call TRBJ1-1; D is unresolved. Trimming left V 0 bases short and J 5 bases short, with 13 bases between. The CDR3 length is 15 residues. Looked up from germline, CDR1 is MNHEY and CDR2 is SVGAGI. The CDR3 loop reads CASSYSNPRWTEAFF. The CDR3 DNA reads TGTGCCAGCAGTTACTCGAACCCTCGATGGACTGAAGCTTTCTTT.

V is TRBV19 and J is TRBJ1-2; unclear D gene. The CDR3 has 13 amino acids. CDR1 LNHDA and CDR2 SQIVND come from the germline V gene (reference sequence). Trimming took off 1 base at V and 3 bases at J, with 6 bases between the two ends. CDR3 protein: CASSIGQHYGYTF. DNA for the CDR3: TGTGCCAGTAGTATAGGGCAGCACTATGGCTACACCTTC. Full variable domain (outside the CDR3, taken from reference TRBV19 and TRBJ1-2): DGGITQSPKYLFRKEGQNVTLSCEQNLNHDAMYWYRQDPGQGLRLIYYSQIVNDFQKGDIAEGYSVSREKKESFPLTVTSAQKNPTAFYLCASSIGQHYGYTFGSGTRLTVV.

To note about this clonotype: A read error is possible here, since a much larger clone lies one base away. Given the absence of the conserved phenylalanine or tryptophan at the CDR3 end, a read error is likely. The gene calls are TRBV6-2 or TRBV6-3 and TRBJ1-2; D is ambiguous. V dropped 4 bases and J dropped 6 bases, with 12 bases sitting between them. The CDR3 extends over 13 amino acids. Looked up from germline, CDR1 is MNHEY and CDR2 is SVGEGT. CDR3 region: CASSSLTAHGYTL. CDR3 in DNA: TGTGCCAGCAGTTCATTGACCGCTCATGGCTACACCCTC.

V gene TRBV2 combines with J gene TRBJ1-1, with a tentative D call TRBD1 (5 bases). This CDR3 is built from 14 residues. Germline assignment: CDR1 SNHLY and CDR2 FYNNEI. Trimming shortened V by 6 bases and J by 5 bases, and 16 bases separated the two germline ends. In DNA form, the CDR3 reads TGTGCCAGCAGCTCCGGGGGAGGTTCAACTGAAGCTTTCTTT. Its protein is CASSSGGGSTEAFF.

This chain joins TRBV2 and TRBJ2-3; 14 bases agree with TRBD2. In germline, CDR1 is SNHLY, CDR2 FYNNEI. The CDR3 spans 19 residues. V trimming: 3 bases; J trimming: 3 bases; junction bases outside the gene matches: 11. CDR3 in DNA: TGTGCCAGCAGTGACCTCGGGACTAGCGGGAGAGATCGAACAGATACGCAGTATTTT. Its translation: CASSDLGTSGRDRTDTQYF.

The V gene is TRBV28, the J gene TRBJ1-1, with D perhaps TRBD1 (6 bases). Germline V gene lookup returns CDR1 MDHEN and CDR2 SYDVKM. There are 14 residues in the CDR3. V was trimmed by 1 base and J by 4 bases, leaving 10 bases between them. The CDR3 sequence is CASSLLGARTEAFF. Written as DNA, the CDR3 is TGTGCCAGCAGTTTATTGGGGGCGCGCACTGAAGCTTTCTTT.

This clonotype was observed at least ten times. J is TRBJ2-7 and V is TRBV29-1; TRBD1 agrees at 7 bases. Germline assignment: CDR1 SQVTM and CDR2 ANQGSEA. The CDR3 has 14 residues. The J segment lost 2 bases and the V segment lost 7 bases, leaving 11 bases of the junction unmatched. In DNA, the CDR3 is TGCAGCGCAGCACGGGACAGTTCGACCTACGAGCAGTACTTC. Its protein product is CSAARDSSTYEQYF.

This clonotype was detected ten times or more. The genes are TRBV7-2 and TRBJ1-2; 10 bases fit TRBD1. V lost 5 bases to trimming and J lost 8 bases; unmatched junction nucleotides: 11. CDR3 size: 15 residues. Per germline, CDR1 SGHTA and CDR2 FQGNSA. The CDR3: CASSVATGTGDGYTF. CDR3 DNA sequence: TGTGCCAGCAGCGTCGCGACCGGGACAGGGGACGGCTACACCTTC.

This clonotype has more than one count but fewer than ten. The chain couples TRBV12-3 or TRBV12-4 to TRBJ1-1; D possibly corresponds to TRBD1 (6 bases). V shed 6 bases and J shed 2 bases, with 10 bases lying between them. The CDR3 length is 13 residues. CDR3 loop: CASRGQFNTEAFF. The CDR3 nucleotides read TGTGCCAGCAGAGGACAGTTTAACACTGAAGCTTTCTTT.

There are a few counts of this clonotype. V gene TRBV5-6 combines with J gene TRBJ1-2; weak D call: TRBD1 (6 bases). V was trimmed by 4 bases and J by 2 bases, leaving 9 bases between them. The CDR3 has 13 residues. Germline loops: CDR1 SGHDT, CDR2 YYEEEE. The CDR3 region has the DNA TGTGCCAGCAGCGCCCAGGGGAACTATGGCTACACCTTC. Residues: CASSAQGNYGYTF. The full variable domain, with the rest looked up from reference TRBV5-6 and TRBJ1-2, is DAGVTQSPTHLIKTRGQQVTLRCSPKSGHDTVSWYQQALGQGPQFIFQYYEEEERQRGNFPDRFSGHQFPNYSSELNVNALLLGDSALYLCASSAQGNYGYTFGSGTRLTVV.